A single sample is the source of the 25 T cell receptor beta chains below, sequenced in a study of T cell repertoires in cytomegalovirus infection. The antigens for these receptors are not known. MiXCR, run by TCRdb on the reads, gives a single entry per CDR3 protein. The sample lists about 74,000 distinct CDR3 sequences, 25% to 30% occurring once. Here the sequenced sample was CD8+ T cells from cultured PBMCs, taken from culture after CMV antigen stimulation. The receptors come from a human donor in good health (CMV status not recorded). Some clones in this sample may be carry-over from other donors' samples.

This clonotype was seen at least ten times. The J gene is TRBJ2-7, the V gene TRBV4-3, with 10 nucleotides matching TRBD2. V lost 0 bases to trimming and J lost 0 bases; unmatched junction nucleotides: 11. The CDR3 runs 19 residues. The germline gives CDR1 LGHNA, CDR2 YSLEER. The CDR3 protein is CASSQDSGTSDPFSYEQYF. In DNA, the CDR3 is TGCGCCAGCAGCCAAGATTCGGGGACTAGCGATCCATTCTCCTACGAGCAGTACTTC.

J is TRBJ2-1 and V is TRBV5-1, with a possible D match to TRBD1 (6 bases). Per germline, CDR1 SGHRS and CDR2 YFSETQ. CDR3 length: 12 amino acids. V was trimmed by 0 bases and J by 9 bases, leaving 7 bases between them. For the CDR3, the DNA is TGCGCCAGCAGCTTGGTAGGGGGTGAGCAGTTCTTC. Translated, it gives CASSLVGGEQFF.

The rearrangement links TRBV7-9 to TRBJ2-1; 8 bases fit TRBD2. Germline loops: CDR1 SEHNR, CDR2 FQNEAQ (reference sequence). The V gene end was trimmed by 7 bases and the J gene end by 7 bases; junction bases not matched to a gene: 21. The CDR3 sequence is 18 residues long. The CDR3 loop reads CASNLRNLAGLGRNEQFF. The CDR3 DNA reads TGTGCCAGCAACCTCCGAAACTTAGCGGGACTAGGTAGGAATGAGCAGTTCTTC.

The J gene is TRBJ2-3, the V gene TRBV27; 11 positions agree with TRBD2. The ends lost 7 bases at V and 5 bases at J; junction bases unmatched: 2. The germline CDR1 and CDR2 sequences are MNHEY and SMNVEV (reference sequence). The CDR3 is 13 amino acids. In DNA form, the CDR3 reads TGTGCCAGCACAGGACTAGCGGGAGATACGCAGTATTTT. It yields the protein CASTGLAGDTQYF.

The V call is TRBV12-3 or TRBV12-4, the J call TRBJ2-1; TRBD1 might be the D (8 bases). The CDR3 runs 15 residues. Trimming took off 5 bases at V and 3 bases at J, with 14 bases between the two ends. CDR3 amino acids: CASSPNRGGYNEQFF. CDR3 nucleotide sequence: TGTGCCAGCAGTCCTAACAGGGGGGGCTACAATGAGCAGTTCTTC.

This clonotype showed up just once. The chain couples TRBV7-4 to TRBJ2-7; a possible D gene is TRBD1 (5 bases). Germline CDR1 SGHVT, CDR2 SQSDAQ. CDR3 length equals 14 residues. Trimming shortened V by 1 base and J by 3 bases, and 10 bases separated the two germline ends. CDR3: CASSLVGRDYEQYF. The CDR3 nucleotides are TGTGCCAGCAGCTTAGTTGGCAGGGACTACGAGCAGTACTTC. The complete variable domain, with remaining parts taken from reference TRBV7-4 and TRBJ2-7, reads GAGVSQSPRYKVAKRGRDVALRCDSISGHVTLYWYRQTLGQGSEVLTYSQSDAQRDKSGRPSGRFSAERPERSVSTLKIQRTEQGDSAVYLCASSLVGRDYEQYFGPGTRLTVT.

V gene TRBV7-2 combines with J gene TRBJ1-4; D gene unclear. This CDR3 is 15 amino acids long. V dropped 0 bases and J dropped 8 bases, with 13 bases sitting between them. Germline CDR1 SGHTA, CDR2 FQGNSA. The CDR3 nucleotides read TGTACCAGCAGCTTAGCGCTTGGAGGAGTAGAAAAACTGTTTTTT. It translates to CTSSLALGGVEKLFF.

The genes are TRBV7-6 and TRBJ2-3; TRBD2 matches 12 bases. The germline CDR1 and CDR2 sequences are SGHVS and FNYEAQ. V lost 5 bases, J lost 0 bases, and 3 bases stayed unmatched. CDR3 length: 16 residues. DNA of the CDR3: TGTGCCAGCAGCCCGCTAGCGGGAGGGAGCACAGATACGCAGTATTTT. Protein product: CASSPLAGGSTDTQYF.

The rearrangement joins TRBV5-5 to TRBJ2-1, with D tentatively TRBD1 (5 bases). This CDR3 has 14 amino acids. V shed 0 bases and J shed 2 bases, with 6 bases lying between them. Germline-derived CDR1 and CDR2 are SGHKS and YYEKEE (reference sequence). This chain's CDR3 is CASSLGQTYNEQFF. For the CDR3, the DNA is TGTGCCAGCAGCTTGGGACAGACCTACAATGAGCAGTTCTTC. The full variable domain, with the rest looked up from reference TRBV5-5 and TRBJ2-1, is DAGVTQSPTHLIKTRGQQVTLRCSPISGHKSVSWYQQVLGQGPQFIFQYYEKEERGRGNFPDRFSARQFPNYSSELNVNALLLGDSALYLCASSLGQTYNEQFFGPGTRLTVL.

The table lists this clonotype with a few counts. This chain joins TRBV28 and TRBJ2-7; TRBD1 aligns across 7 bases. Looked up from germline, CDR1 is MDHEN and CDR2 is SYDVKM. V lost 3 bases to trimming and J lost 4 bases; unmatched junction nucleotides: 6. The CDR3 loop spans 14 amino acids. The CDR3 nucleotides are TGTGCCAGCAGTTTTGCGACAGGGAGATACGAGCAGTACTTC. Translated, it gives CASSFATGRYEQYF.

The chain joins TRBV25-1 to TRBJ1-2; D ambiguous. Germline V gene lookup returns CDR1 MGHDK and CDR2 SYGVNS. V lost 2 bases and J lost 8, with 9 bases in between. The CDR3 runs to 12 residues. As DNA, the CDR3 is TGTGCCAGCAGTGAACGTGACGCGGGCTACACCTTC. Translated, it gives CASSERDAGYTF.

V is TRBV4-1 and J is TRBJ1-1; TRBD1 aligns across 8 bases. J was trimmed by 5 bases and V by 4 bases; bases with no gene match: 9. Germline V gene sequence: CDR1 MGHRA, CDR2 YSYEKL. CDR3 size: 15 residues. For the CDR3, the DNA is TGCGCCAGCAGCCGAGAGGGACAGGCAGAGACTGAAGCTTTCTTT. This gives the protein CASSREGQAETEAFF.

Points on this clonotype: The junction differs from germline at one of its ends, possibly a read error. The rearrangement links TRBV6-2 or TRBV6-3 to TRBJ2-2; the D call may be TRBD1 or TRBD2 (5 bases each). Germline-derived CDR1 and CDR2 are MNHEY and SVGEGT. The CDR3 covers 12 residues. The CDR3 loop reads CGSSYSSGAQFF. The CDR3 nucleotides read TGTGGCAGCAGTTACTCCTCCGGGGCGCAGTTTTTT.

This clonotype was recorded a few times. V usage is TRBV9 and J usage is TRBJ2-3; unclear D gene. V dropped 4 bases and J dropped 1 base, with 7 bases sitting between them. This CDR3 is built from 13 residues. Germline-derived CDR1 and CDR2 are SGDLS and YYNGEE. CDR3 sequence: CASSIIGTDTQYF. DNA of the CDR3: TGTGCCAGCAGCATTATCGGCACAGATACGCAGTATTTT.

V is TRBV7-6 and J is TRBJ2-3, with a possible D match to TRBD1 (6 bases). The length of the CDR3 is 14 residues. V lost 6 bases, J lost 3 bases, and 13 bases lay in between. Germline lookup yields CDR1 SGHVS and CDR2 FNYEAQ. The CDR3 is CASRAWDTTDTQYF. DNA of the CDR3: TGTGCCAGCAGGGCCTGGGACACAACAGATACGCAGTATTTT.

This clonotype was recorded many times. The V gene is TRBV4-1, the J gene TRBJ2-7; the D gene could be TRBD1 or TRBD2 (5 bases each). The germline gives CDR1 MGHRA, CDR2 YSYEKL. With 0 bases removed from V and 4 bases from J, the gap between germline ends came to 16 bases. The length of the CDR3 is 16 residues. Written as DNA, the CDR3 is TGCGCCAGCAGCCAAGATCTGACAGCGGACTCTTACGAGCAGTACTTC. It yields the protein CASSQDLTADSYEQYF.

The chain carries TRBV10-2 and TRBJ2-7, with 11 bases fitting TRBD1. The CDR3 contains 15 residues. Germline CDR1 reads WSHSY; CDR2 reads SAAADI. Losses at the gene ends were 4 bases for V and 5 bases for J; bases not matched to a gene: 7. CDR3 sequence (DNA): TGCGCCAGCAGTGGAGGACAGGGGGCTTTAGACGAGCAGTACTTC. Translated: CASSGGQGALDEQYF.

The table lists this clonotype with many counts. This chain joins TRBV5-1 and TRBJ2-1; D may be TRBD1 (6 bases). The V end was cut by 4 bases, the J end by 0 bases, with 11 bases between. Looked up from germline, CDR1 is SGHRS and CDR2 is YFSETQ. The CDR3 consists of 15 residues. The CDR3 bases are TGCGCCAGCAGCCCGGACAGTAGCTCCTACAATGAGCAGTTCTTC. It encodes CASSPDSSSYNEQFF.

This clonotype was detected many times. The chain uses TRBV12-3 or TRBV12-4 and TRBJ1-5; TRBD1 might be the D (5 bases). Trimming removed 6 bases at V and 0 bases at J, with 6 bases between. The CDR3 runs to 13 residues. The CDR3 sequence: CASSDSSNQPQHF. The CDR3 DNA reads TGTGCCAGCAGCGACAGTAGCAATCAGCCCCAGCATTTT.

This clonotype was found many times. The chain employs TRBV19 and TRBJ1-1; no firm D call. CDR3 size: 13 residues. Trimming shortened V by 4 bases and J by 4 bases, and 10 bases separated the two germline ends. Germline V CDR1 and CDR2: LNHDA, SQIVND (reference sequence). DNA for the CDR3: TGTGCCAGTAGTACCAATACTGGCACTGAAGCTTTCTTT. Its translation: CASSTNTGTEAFF.

This clonotype was counted between two and nine times. The chain couples TRBV4-2 to TRBJ2-2; D not certain. With 4 bases removed from V and 0 bases from J, the gap between germline ends came to 18 bases. CDR3 length equals 18 residues. Per the germline V gene, CDR1 is LGHNA and CDR2 is YNFKEQ. The CDR3 bases are TGTGCCAGCAGCCCGACCCTCAGAGCGCTCGCGAACACCGGGGAGCTGTTTTTT. Protein sequence: CASSPTLRALANTGELFF.

This clonotype was seen more than once but under ten times. V gene TRBV7-9 combines with J gene TRBJ2-7, with TRBD2 identical over 11 bases. The CDR3 length is 17 residues. Germline V CDR1 and CDR2: SEHNR, FQNEAQ (reference sequence). Trimming removed 4 bases from V and 7 bases from J; junction bases left unmatched: 15. Written as DNA, the CDR3 is TGTGCCAGCAGCTCGGAAGTGGGACTAGCGGAGACCGGGGAGCAGTACTTC. It codes for CASSSEVGLAETGEQYF.

In its sample, this clonotype was seen many times. The rearrangement links TRBV6-1 to TRBJ1-1; 7 nucleotides agree with TRBD1. Germline V lookup: CDR1 MNHNS, CDR2 SASEGT. The CDR3 contains 14 residues. The J segment lost 2 bases and the V segment lost 5 bases, leaving 5 bases of the junction unmatched. CDR3 in DNA: TGTGCCAGCAGTTCGACAGGGCCAAACACTGAAGCTTTCTTT. It yields the protein CASSSTGPNTEAFF.

The chain carries TRBV10-3 and TRBJ2-7; TRBD1 matches at 11 bases. The CDR3 is made up of 15 amino acids. J gave up 2 bases and V 3 bases, and 3 bases lay outside the gene matches. Germline lookup yields CDR1 ENHRY and CDR2 SYGVKD. CDR3: CAISDSDRGPYEQYF. The CDR3 nucleotides are TGTGCCATCAGTGATTCGGACAGGGGGCCCTACGAGCAGTACTTC.

This clonotype was counted a few times. The V call is TRBV7-9, the J call TRBJ1-5; 9 bases align to TRBD1. After removal of 4 bases from V and 0 bases from J, the junction contained 13 bases not matched to a gene. The CDR3 is made up of 19 amino acids. Germline CDR1 is SEHNR and CDR2 is FQNEAQ (reference sequence). CDR3 residues: CASSSMDRGPEYSNQPQHF. In DNA form, the CDR3 reads TGTGCCAGCAGCTCGATGGACAGGGGCCCCGAATATAGCAATCAGCCCCAGCATTTT.